The 22 T cell receptor beta chains in this list originate from one sample, sequenced in a study of blood T cell repertoires in COVID-19. Assay: immunoSEQ multiplex PCR; the TCRdb copy retains only in-frame clones and omits some. The table includes around 270,000 clones, 70% to 90% detected once. Sequencing was carried out using PBMCs or T cells enriched from blood (not recorded which). These receptors originate from a woman aged 25-40 years who had recovered from COVID-19.

This clone came up a few times. The chain is built from TRBV5-1 and TRBJ2-5; D is possibly TRBD1 (6 bases). Germline loops: CDR1 SGHRS, CDR2 YFSETQ. The CDR3 runs 14 residues. Trimming shortened V by 2 bases and J by 5 bases, and 13 bases separated the two germline ends. Here the CDR3 reads CASSFTTGAETQYF. CDR3 nucleotide sequence: TGCGCCAGCAGCTTCACGACAGGAGCGGAGACCCAGTACTTC.

The count of this clone is one. This chain's CDR3 is CAISEDRYTQYF. The CDR3, as DNA: TGTGCCATCAGTGAGGACAGATATACGCAGTATTTT. The chain couples TRBV10-3 to TRBJ2-3; D is perhaps TRBD1 (5 bases). CDR3 length: 12 amino acids. Germline V gene data show CDR1 as ENHRY and CDR2 as SYGVKD. The V end was cut by 2 bases, the J end by 7 bases, with 7 bases between.

The chain is built from TRBV19 and TRBJ1-1, with D perhaps TRBD1 (5 bases). V lost 0 bases, J lost 4 bases, and 12 bases lay in between. The CDR3 sequence is 15 residues long. Germline-derived CDR1 and CDR2 are LNHDA and SQIVND (reference sequence). CDR3 amino acids: CASSIDRVRSTEAFF. The CDR3 DNA follows: TGTGCCAGTAGTATAGACAGGGTGCGCAGCACTGAAGCTTTCTTT.

The V and J genes are TRBV6-4 and TRBJ2-1, with TRBD1 identical over 9 bases. CDR1 is MRHNA and CDR2 is SNTAGT in the germline V gene. Trimming removed 0 bases from V and 3 bases from J; junction bases left unmatched: 0. The CDR3 length is 15 residues. CDR3 bases: TGTGCCAGCAGTGACTCGACAGGGGGCTACAATGAGCAGTTCTTC. Translation gives CASSDSTGGYNEQFF.

This clone turned up a few times. V is TRBV7-3 and J is TRBJ2-3, with D perhaps matching TRBD2 (5 bases). The germline CDR1 and CDR2 sequences are SGHTA and FQGTGA. Trimming left V 2 bases short and J 2 bases short, with 11 bases between. The CDR3 is made up of 15 amino acids. The CDR3 loop is CASSLVGALTDTQYF. DNA of the CDR3: TGTGCCAGCAGCTTAGTGGGAGCGCTCACAGATACGCAGTATTTT.

V and J are TRBV28 and TRBJ2-7; TRBD2 aligns across 7 bases. J gave up 1 base and V 7 bases, and 10 bases lay outside the gene matches. The length of the CDR3 is 15 residues. Germline assignment: CDR1 MDHEN and CDR2 SYDVKM. The chain's CDR3 is CASTPPWGGSYEQYF. CDR3 DNA: TGTGCCAGCACCCCACCCTGGGGGGGGTCCTACGAGCAGTACTTC.

This clone turned up a few times. The chain recombines TRBV28 with TRBJ1-6; maybe TRBD1 (5 bases). The germline V gene encodes CDR1 MDHEN and CDR2 SYDVKM. The CDR3 loop spans 18 amino acids. V lost 5 bases and J lost 9, with 26 bases in between. The CDR3 region is CASSPSRDSLGPISPLHF. CDR3 nucleotides: TGTGCCAGCAGTCCTAGCCGGGACTCCTTGGGGCCTATTTCACCCCTCCACTTT.

The chain links TRBV30 to TRBJ2-7, with 11 bases aligning to TRBD2. V trimming: 2 bases; J trimming: 5 bases; junction bases outside the gene matches: 5. Germline V gene lookup returns CDR1 GTSNPN and CDR2 SVGIG (reference sequence). The CDR3 sequence is 14 residues long. The DNA of the CDR3 is TGTGCCTGGAGTTTAGCGGGAGGGCAGGACGAGCAGTACTTC. Protein sequence: CAWSLAGGQDEQYF.

The chain has TRBV5-1 and TRBJ2-2, with D possibly TRBD1 on 5 matching bases. The length of the CDR3 is 16 residues. Trimming took 3 bases from V and 6 from J, leaving 18 bases between them. CDR1 is SGHRS, CDR2 YFSETQ, per germline. CDR3 nucleotides: TGCGCCAGCAGCTCCCCAACGGATATCAGGGCCGGGGAGCTGTTTTTT. Its protein product is CASSSPTDIRAGELFF.

CDR3 region: CAWRSFWEAFF. CDR3 DNA sequence: TGTGCCTGGAGGAGTTTCTGGGAAGCTTTCTTT. This chain links TRBV30 with TRBJ1-1; D remains ambiguous. V lost 3 bases and J 8 bases, leaving 10 bases between the germline ends. The CDR3 is 11 residues long. Germline-derived CDR1 and CDR2 are GTSNPN and SVGIG (reference sequence).

This rearrangement joins TRBV15 to TRBJ1-2; D unclear. The CDR3 totals 14 residues. In germline, CDR1 is LNHNV, CDR2 YYDKDF (reference sequence). The V and J ends lost 3 bases and 1 base respectively, with 9 bases between them. The CDR3 DNA is TGTGCCACCAGCAGGTCCAGACTTAACTATGGCTACACCTTC. It yields the protein CATSRSRLNYGYTF. Combining the CDR3 with reference TRBV15 and TRBJ1-2 gives the whole variable domain DAMVIQNPRYQVTQFGKPVTLSCSQTLNHNVMYWYQQKSSQAPKLLFHYYDKDFNNEADTPDNFQSRRPNTSFCFLDIRSPGLGDTAMYLCATSRSRLNYGYTFGSGTRLTVV.

The chain carries TRBV28 and TRBJ1-4; 10 bases align to TRBD1. J gave up 8 bases and V 5 bases, and 8 bases lay outside the gene matches. The CDR3 is 15 amino acids. Germline CDR1 MDHEN, CDR2 SYDVKM. CDR3 coding DNA: TGTGCCAGCAGTCGTCCGGGACAGGGGAGAGAAAAACTGTTTTTT. Translation: CASSRPGQGREKLFF.

The chain carries TRBV3-1 (or the pseudogene TRBV3-2) and TRBJ1-6, with D tentatively TRBD1 (6 bases). V shed 4 bases and J shed 9 bases, with 16 bases lying between them. The germline V gene has CDR1 LGHDT and CDR2 YNNKEL (reference sequence). The CDR3 loop spans 15 amino acids. CDR3 in DNA: TGTGCCAGCAGCCCCTCTGGGGGCGCGGGTTCACCCCTCCACTTT. Amino acid sequence: CASSPSGGAGSPLHF.

The chain carries TRBV5-5 and TRBJ1-1; a weak D match, TRBD1 (5 bases). V lost 2 bases to trimming and J lost 2 bases, with 10 bases between them. Germline CDR1 is SGHKS and CDR2 is YYEKEE (reference sequence). The CDR3 sequence is 14 residues long. The CDR3 sequence: CASSFPQGNTEAFF. In nucleotides, the CDR3 is TGTGCCAGCAGCTTCCCCCAGGGAAACACTGAAGCTTTCTTT.

The rearrangement links TRBV10-3 to TRBJ1-2; a weak D match, TRBD1 (5 bases). Trimming shortened V by 3 bases and J by 2 bases, and 7 bases separated the two germline ends. Germline CDR1 and CDR2: ENHRY and SYGVKD. This CDR3 region has 13 residues. DNA for the CDR3: TGTGCCATCAGTGATAAGGGGAACTATGGCTACACCTTC. It is translated as CAISDKGNYGYTF.

This rearrangement joins TRBV28 to TRBJ2-2; 8 bases match TRBD2. Germline values: CDR1 MDHEN, CDR2 SYDVKM. The junction had 4 bases not matched to a gene; V was cut back by 2 bases and J by 5 bases. The CDR3 consists of 15 residues. CDR3 DNA sequence: TGTGCCAGCAGTTTACCGGGACTAGTAACCGGGGAGCTGTTTTTT. This translates into CASSLPGLVTGELFF.

This clone was observed once. The chain has TRBV28 and TRBJ1-1, with D unclear. V was clipped by 4 bases and J by 3 bases, with 9 bases between them. Germline V gene data show CDR1 as MDHEN and CDR2 as SYDVKM. The CDR3 length is 13 residues. The CDR3 reads CASSSTFDTEAFF. In DNA, the CDR3 is TGTGCCAGCAGTTCCACTTTCGACACTGAAGCTTTCTTT.

V is TRBV4-2 and J is TRBJ2-5; TRBD2 agrees at 7 bases. CDR1 and CDR2 (germline): LGHNA, YNFKEQ. V was clipped by 0 bases and J by 3 bases; unmatched bases: 10. The CDR3 spans 17 residues. The CDR3 loop reads CASSQDGMLSGEETQYF. DNA of the CDR3: TGTGCCAGCAGCCAAGATGGGATGTTGAGCGGGGAAGAGACCCAGTACTTC.

The V and J genes are TRBV4-1 and TRBJ1-6, with D possibly matching TRBD1 (6 bases). The CDR3 sequence is 14 residues long. V was pared by 2 bases and J by 7 bases, with 9 bases between. CDR1 is MGHRA and CDR2 is YSYEKL in the germline V gene. The CDR3 coding sequence is TGCGCCAGCAGCCAAATGACAGGAAATTCACCCCTCCACTTT. Its protein product is CASSQMTGNSPLHF.

The chain joins TRBV3-1 (or the pseudogene TRBV3-2) to TRBJ2-3; D is perhaps TRBD2 (5 bases). This CDR3 has 16 amino acids. Germline CDR1 reads LGHDT; CDR2 reads YNNKEL (reference sequence). V lost 1 base and J lost 0, with 11 bases in between. This CDR3 reads CASSQVRGPSTDTQYF. In DNA form, the CDR3 reads TGTGCCAGCAGCCAAGTGCGCGGGCCTAGCACAGATACGCAGTATTTT.

The J gene is TRBJ1-2, the V gene TRBV6-5; unclear D gene. Germline CDR1 MNHEY, CDR2 SVGAGI. The CDR3 is 15 amino acids. Trimming took 0 bases from V and 2 from J, leaving 10 bases between them. The CDR3 protein is CASSYSTGGNYGYTF. The CDR3 DNA follows: TGTGCCAGCAGTTACTCGACTGGCGGGAACTATGGCTACACCTTC.

CDR3 sequence reads: CASSLGGQGRTDTQYF. The CDR3 nucleotides are TGTGCCAGCAGCTTGGGGGGACAGGGTAGGACAGATACGCAGTATTTT. The rearrangement joins TRBV5-4 to TRBJ2-3; the match to TRBD1 covers 9 bases. The CDR3 covers 16 residues. V was clipped by 0 bases and J by 3 bases; unmatched bases: 5. The germline V gene encodes CDR1 SGHNT and CDR2 YYREEE (reference sequence).